The source of this T cell receptor (beta chain) is a study of blood T cells in healthy people across ages (dated by TCRdb to about 2015). For the wider study: In model experiments, template switching captured about one uniquely barcoded TCR beta cDNA molecule for every two T cells. Age-related changes in TCR beta repertoire diversity were measured in the study by deep sequencing normalized with unique cDNA molecular identifiers. Donors were grouped into four age groups: young (average roughly 16 years), middle-aged (around 39), aged (roughly 62) and long-lived (approximately 81). Using the same blood draw, the study looked at two additional independent replicas of 1 million unique cDNA reads for two donors, one aged 18 to 30 and the other aged 80 or older. General conclusions and limits of the study: As age increased, observed TCR beta diversity per million T cells dropped in a roughly linear way, and a significant reduction was already evident by age 40. The long-lived group showed more naive CD4+ T cells, fewer expanded clones and increased TCR diversity than the aged group, suggesting age selection. There was a strong correlation between observed TCR beta diversity and the percentage of naive T cells measured by flow cytometry. Since profiling was done on bulk unsorted PBMCs, naive and antigen-experienced compartments could not be conclusively compared. Donor CMV infection status was unknown, potentially confounding age-related changes in expanded clonotypes. Estimates of total diversity based on one million sequenced T cells were regarded as lower bounds and as underestimates.

Concerning this clonotype: Its antigen is still unknown. Per-nucleotide qualities are absent, and no much larger clonotype sits a single base away.

Receptors were amplified or captured by 5' RACE. Data came from an Illumina HiSeq 2500. The second PCR ran for roughly 7 to 11 cycles and used a J-beta primer mix along with a sample-barcoded 5' primer. Each TCR beta cDNA molecule received a unique molecular identifier from a template-switch 5' adaptor carrying 12 random nucleotides. At least 2.5 million CDR3-containing paired-end reads were obtained from each sample. First-strand cDNA was synthesized from all RNA with the Mint cDNA synthesis kit, primed by a TRBC-specific oligonucleotide. After uracil-DNA glycosylase treatment, a first 18-cycle PCR used universal primers M1SS and BC2_uni_R on all cDNA. For the original study's pipeline: For normalization, 1 million high-quality reads were randomly selected from each sample, with every read carrying a distinct molecular identifier. Instead of being binned into consensus sequences, reads with shared molecular identifiers were discarded. MiTCR, with a Q25 quality threshold and the strictest error-elimination algorithm, was used for CDR3 identification, clonotype clustering and error correction. Lower-bound total TCR beta diversity was estimated with a nonparametric unseen species model using Euler transformation. TCRdb handled the public reads itself, with Q25 trimming in fastp and clone calling in MiXCR, and kept productive beta chains. Under each unique CDR3 protein, matching rows form one entry showing the most common genes and DNA. Clone size and V and J calls follow TCRdb, not the original study. This sample lists about 930,000 distinct CDR3 sequences; just under 30% were detected once. Together, the top ten hold more than 8.5% of the sample.

Unmatched junction bases come to 7, with V trimmed by 8 bases and J by 7 bases. The CDR3 holds 13 amino acids from the cysteine to the phenylalanine. Of the read, only the CDR3 DNA is kept; its 39 bases are in frame from base 1. The donors were about 40 Caucasian individuals from Russia, aged roughly 6 to 100 years, who were systemically healthy. Approximately 9 milliliters of peripheral blood were collected from each donor into EDTA-treated Vacutainer tubes. Ficoll-Paque density-gradient centrifugation was used to isolate PBMCs, with at least 7 million per sample. Trizol reagent was used to extract total RNA from PBMCs, with at least 5.5 micrograms per sample. For every donor, an aliquot of PBMCs went through flow cytometry to measure the percentages of naive CD45RAhigh/CD27high T cells. These sequences were also reported in another study, on T cells of mothers and their children. The second study's paper adds: Nine systemically healthy Caucasian individuals, comprising three mothers and their six children, were included as donors. cDNA synthesis consumed the entire amount of extracted RNA, loaded at around 1.5 ug RNA in each 15 ul reaction. In the second PCR, sample barcodes and 2-4 random nucleotides were introduced via the M1S primer. Each mother yielded over 9.5 million TCR beta CDR3 reads and each child 2.5 million to 3 million reads. Thymic selection similarly shapes TCR recombination output in related and unrelated pairs, with minor effect from inherited differences. Normalized repertoire overlap was always found to be slightly, but never significantly, higher in related mother-child pairs than in unrelated mother-child pairs. No persistent microchimeric T cell clones were detected, at a sensitivity of 90 to 100 clones per million clonotypes. Deep NGS was used in the study to compare the TCR beta repertoires of mothers and children and to look for features that separate related mother-child pairs from unrelated individuals. Mothers averaged roughly 40 +/- 4 years of age and children averaged roughly 12 +/- 4 years. After adapter ligation with NEBNext reagents, the libraries were sequenced on Illumina HiSeq 2000 with 100+100 nt paired-end reads. To prevent cross-contamination, the mother and child libraries were prepared one month apart and sequenced in separate runs. For each donor, somewhere between about 500,000 and 2,000,000 distinct TCR beta clonotypes were identified. Naive TCR beta clonotypes were estimated from low-frequency clonotypes matched to each donor's FACS-determined naive share, without sorting.

The sample comprised blood. This clonotype originated in a woman aged 40 to 50 in good health. The chain employs TRBV12-3 or TRBV12-4 and TRBJ1-4; 7 nucleotides in the junction match TRBD1. The CDR3 amino acid sequence is: CASSRQGGEKLFF. The sequence in DNA is TGTGCCAGCTCACGACAGGGAGGTGAAAAACTGTTTTTT.